The rows below give T cell receptor beta chains drawn from one sample of a study of cytomegalovirus exposure and HLA in healthy donors. TCRdb keeps only in-frame clones here, not all; method: immunoSEQ multiplex PCR. The sample has about 360,000 clones, approximately 90% seen once. The sequenced material came from PBMCs. The receptors come from a woman between 18 and 29 years old in good health and CMV-seronegative. The CDR3 runs from the conserved cysteine through the conserved F or W. D genes are given only for firm matches. Clone sizes are given selectively: once, few, many, or a class where the clone is expanded.

>TRBJ2-7|TRBV29-1|TRBD1|NA
TGCAGCGTTGTATACAGCCCGGGACAGCCTTCCTACGAGCAGTACTTC
CSVVYSPGQPSYEQYF
>TRBJ2-4|TRBV2|NA|few
TGTGCCAGCGGACGACAGGAGAAAAACATTCAGTACTTC
CASGRQEKNIQYF
>TRBJ2-7|TRBV18|TRBD1|NA
TGTGCCAGCTCACCAGGACAGGGCCAGGGGGAGCAGTACTTC
CASSPGQGQGEQYF
>TRBJ2-5|TRBV27|TRBD2|NA
TGTGCCAGCAGCTCCTGGGGGGGGTCCCAAGAGACCCAGTACTTC
CASSSWGGSQETQYF
>TRBJ2-7|TRBV25-1|TRBD2|NA
TGTGCCAGCAGTGAACCCCTTCGGACTAGCGGGAGTAACGAGCAGTACTTC
CASSEPLRTSGSNEQYF
>TRBJ2-7|TRBV6-1|NA|NA
TGTGCCAGCAGTGCGGACGAGCAGTACTTC
CASSADEQYF
>TRBJ2-7|TRBV6-5|NA|NA
TGTGCCGCCGGTTTCGCGGGGCCCCGTTACGAGCAGTACTTC
CAAGFAGPRYEQYF
>TRBJ2-5|TRBV27|NA|NA
TGTGCCAGCAGTTTATTCAAACACAGACAAGAGACCCAGTACTTC
CASSLFKHRQETQYF
>TRBJ1-2|TRBV6-5|NA|NA
TGTGCCAGCAGAAACGAGCGGAACTATGGCTACACCTTC
CASRNERNYGYTF
>TRBJ1-1|TRBV5-1|NA|NA
TGCGCCAGCAGCTGGGAGGTCGGCAGCCCTGAAGCTTTCTTT
CASSWEVGSPEAFF
>TRBJ2-1|TRBV5-4|TRBD1|NA
TGTGCCAGCAGCTCAACAGGGGAAGAGCAGTTCTTC
CASSSTGEEQFF
>TRBJ2-7|TRBV6-1|TRBD2|few
TGTGCCAGCAGGTCCCCAGGGAGGGGCGACGAGCAGTACTTC
CASRSPGRGDEQYF
>TRBJ2-7|TRBV4-1|NA|NA
TGCGCCAGCAGCCAAGGGCAGGTCTCCTACGAGCAGTACTTC
CASSQGQVSYEQYF
>TRBJ1-2|TRBV19|TRBD1|NA
TGTGCCAGCCAGGGGGTGGACTATGGCTACACCTTC
CASQGVDYGYTF
>TRBJ2-3|TRBV6-4|TRBD2|NA
TGTGCCAGCAGTGACGGGAGGGACACAGATACGCAGTATTTT
CASSDGRDTDTQYF
>TRBJ1-6|TRBV2|NA|few
TGTGCCAGCAGTGGGGGAGGCTATAATTCACCCCTCCACTTT
CASSGGGYNSPLHF
>TRBJ2-3|TRBV7-3|NA|NA
TGTGCCAGCAGCTTAAACACAGGGTCCACAGATACGCAGTATTTT
CASSLNTGSTDTQYF
>TRBJ1-5|TRBV27|TRBD1|NA
TGTGCCAGCAGCCTGGACAGCCCAGGGGGATATAGCAATCAGCCCCAGCATTTT
CASSLDSPGGYSNQPQHF